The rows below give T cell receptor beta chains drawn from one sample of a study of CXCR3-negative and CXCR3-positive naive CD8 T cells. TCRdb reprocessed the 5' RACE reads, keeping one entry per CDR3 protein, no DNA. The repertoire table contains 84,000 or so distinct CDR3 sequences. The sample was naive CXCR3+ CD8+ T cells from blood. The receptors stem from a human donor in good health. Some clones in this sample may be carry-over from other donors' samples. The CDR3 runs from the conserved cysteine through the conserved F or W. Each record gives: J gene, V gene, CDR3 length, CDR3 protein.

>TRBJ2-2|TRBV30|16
CACPPGTSGRTGELFF
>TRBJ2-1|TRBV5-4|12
CASNEEMDEQFF
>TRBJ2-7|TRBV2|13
CASSEGGPYEQNF
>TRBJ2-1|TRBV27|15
CASSLGGRSNNEQFF
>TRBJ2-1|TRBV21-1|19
CASSKGARTSGDQYNEQFF
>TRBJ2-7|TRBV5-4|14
CASSLPGRTYEQYF
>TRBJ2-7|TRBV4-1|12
CASSQAGYEQYF
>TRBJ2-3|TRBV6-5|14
CASREGQFTDTQYF
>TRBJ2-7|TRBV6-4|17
CASRTSGSGPNLYEQYF
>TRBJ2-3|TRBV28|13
CASRRQVTDTQYF
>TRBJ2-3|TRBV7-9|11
CASTGADTQYF
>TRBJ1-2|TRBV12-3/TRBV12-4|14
CASSLRGEVDGYTF
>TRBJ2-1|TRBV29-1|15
CSVDNLAGTPNEQFF
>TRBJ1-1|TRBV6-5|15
CASSPSRQGWTEAFF
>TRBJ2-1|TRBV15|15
CATSLGGRSYNEQFF
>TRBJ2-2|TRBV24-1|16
CATSDETLPNTGELFF
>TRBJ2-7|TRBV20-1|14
CSARAGGTFYEQYF
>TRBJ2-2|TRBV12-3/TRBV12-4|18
CASSPWTSATRGTGELFF
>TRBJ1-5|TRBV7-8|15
CASSLALGLGEPQHF
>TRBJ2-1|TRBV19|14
CASSESTTYNEQFF
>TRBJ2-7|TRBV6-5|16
CASRPRDRERDYEQYF
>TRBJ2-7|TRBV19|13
CASSITDTYEQYF
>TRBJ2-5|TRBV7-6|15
CASSNSGGTQETQYF
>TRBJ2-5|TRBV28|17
CASSLSPGQGYQETQYF
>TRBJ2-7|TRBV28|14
CASSSSRTFNEQYF
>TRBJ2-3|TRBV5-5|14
CASSSGTGNYTQYF
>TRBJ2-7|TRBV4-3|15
CASSHLAGTDHEQYF
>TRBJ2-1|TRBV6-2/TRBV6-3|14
CASSYPNSYNEQFF